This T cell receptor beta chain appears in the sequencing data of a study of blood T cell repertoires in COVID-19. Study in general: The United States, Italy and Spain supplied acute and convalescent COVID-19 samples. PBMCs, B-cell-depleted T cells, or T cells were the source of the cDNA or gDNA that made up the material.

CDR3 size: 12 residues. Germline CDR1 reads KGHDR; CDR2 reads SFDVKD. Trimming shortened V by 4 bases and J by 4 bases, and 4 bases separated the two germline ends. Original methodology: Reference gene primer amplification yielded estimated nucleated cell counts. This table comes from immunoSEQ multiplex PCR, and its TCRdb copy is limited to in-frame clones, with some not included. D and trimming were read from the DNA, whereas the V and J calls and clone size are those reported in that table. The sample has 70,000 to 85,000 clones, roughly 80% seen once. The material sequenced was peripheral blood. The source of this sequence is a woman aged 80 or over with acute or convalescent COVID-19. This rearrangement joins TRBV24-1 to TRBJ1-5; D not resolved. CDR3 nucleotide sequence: TGTGCCACCAGTGACCCGAATCAGCCCCAGCATTTT. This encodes CATSDPNQPQHF.